Listed below are T cell receptor beta chains from one sample, sequenced in a study of shared clonotypes between healthy human individuals. Clones were read by immunoSEQ multiplex PCR, and TCRdb kept only the in-frame ones, dropping some. This table has about 470,000 clones, more than 75% appearing once. The sequenced sample was PBMCs. The receptors originated from a woman in her 40s in good health. Some clones in this sample may be carry-over from other donors' samples. The CDR3 runs from the conserved cysteine through the conserved F or W. A D gene is named only where the DNA matches it firmly. Size values are once, few and many counts, or a class for expanded clones, and some rows have none.

>TRBV2|.|TRBJ2-2|.
TGTGCCAGCAGTGATGCGGGTTTTAGGGGCACCGGGGAGCTGTTTTTT
CASSDAGFRGTGELFF
>TRBV19|.|TRBJ2-3|.
TGTGCCAGTAGCCACACCACAGATACGCAGTATTTT
CASSHTTDTQYF
>TRBV6-6|TRBD1|TRBJ1-2|.
TGTGCCAGCAGCCCCGGACAGGCCGAAAGGAGGTTC
CASSPGQAERRF
>TRBV30|TRBD2|TRBJ2-1|once
TGTGCCTGGAGTAGGCCTAGCGGGAAGGTCAATGAGCAGTTCTTC
CAWSRPSGKVNEQFF
>TRBV4-3|.|TRBJ1-2|many
TGCGCCAGCAGCCAAGATCAGGGGAACTATGGCTACACCTTC
CASSQDQGNYGYTF
>TRBV5-1|.|TRBJ2-7|.
TGCGCCAGCAGTCGGGACCCGAGCTCCTACGAGCAGTACTTC
CASSRDPSSYEQYF
>TRBV5-1|TRBD1|TRBJ1-5|.
TGCGCCAGCAGCTTGAGCGGGACAGGGGGTAATCAGCCCCAGCATTTT
CASSLSGTGGNQPQHF
>TRBV5-1|TRBD1|TRBJ2-3|once
TGCGCCAGCAGCCCAAGACAGGGGGCGGATACGCAGTATTTT
CASSPRQGADTQYF
>TRBV30|.|TRBJ2-3|.
TGTGCCTGGAGTGTGGGAGGTAGGGTGCAGTATTTT
CAWSVGGRVQYF
>TRBV11-2|TRBD2|TRBJ2-4|.
TGTGCCAGCAGATCTATCAGCGGGAGGGGAAAAAACATTCAGTACTTC
CASRSISGRGKNIQYF
>TRBV30|TRBD1|TRBJ1-2|.
TGTGCCTGGAGAACAGGGGGCGGTGATGGCTACACCTTC
CAWRTGGGDGYTF
>TRBV6-4|.|TRBJ2-3|.
TGTGCCAGCAGCCAGGGTTCGAGGACAGATACGCAGTATTTT
CASSQGSRTDTQYF
>TRBV30|TRBD1|TRBJ1-5|few
TGTGCCTGGAGACTGACAGGGAGCAATCAGCCCCAGCATTTT
CAWRLTGSNQPQHF
>TRBV19|TRBD2|TRBJ2-1|.
TGTGCCAGTAGTGGGATAGCGGGAGCCTACAATGAGCAGTTCTTC
CASSGIAGAYNEQFF
>TRBV28|.|TRBJ2-2|.
TGTGCCAGCAGTTCCGGACTAGGGGAGCTGTTTTTT
CASSSGLGELFF
>TRBV7-9|TRBD2|TRBJ2-4|.
TGTGCCAGCAGCTTAAGGACTAGCGCCGACAAAAACATTCAGTACTTC
CASSLRTSADKNIQYF
>TRBV27|.|TRBJ1-3|.
TGTGCCAGCAGTTTATATGGACCCAGCTCTGGAAACACCATATATTTT
CASSLYGPSSGNTIYF
>TRBV20-1|.|TRBJ2-1|.
TGCAGTCCCGAGGGGCAGTTCTTC
CSPEGQFF
>TRBV27|.|TRBJ2-2|.
TGTGCCAGCTGGGGTAGCTCGAACACCGGGGAGCTGTTTTTT
CASWGSSNTGELFF
>TRBV5-4|TRBD2|TRBJ2-7|once
TGTGCCAGCAGGTACCGGACTAGCGACTCCTACGAGCAGTACTTC
CASRYRTSDSYEQYF
>TRBV19|.|TRBJ1-2|.
TGTGCCAGTAGTATAGATCATTTTGGCAGCTACACCTTC
CASSIDHFGSYTF
>TRBV2|.|TRBJ2-2|.
TGTGCCAGCACGAGACAGACCGGGGAGCTGTTTTTT
CASTRQTGELFF